This entry is about one T cell receptor (beta chain). Its antigen is not known. This record belongs to a study of cytomegalovirus exposure and HLA in healthy donors. Study context: Unique TCRs from HLA-typed donors, about 85 million of them, were held in an early data release.

With 60 Vbeta and 13 Jbeta primers, the PCR was carried out. Using immunoSEQ multiplex PCR, the repertoire was profiled, and TCRdb retains in-frame clones only, with some absent. This table has about 190,000 clones, roughly 80% appearing once. V was clipped by 4 bases and J by 6 bases; unmatched bases: 7. CDR3 size: 15 residues. The germline V gene encodes CDR1 SGHRS and CDR2 YFSETQ. Study-level findings and limits: Segments of the TCR beta V type were, in most cases, productive about 87% or about 30% of the time in an earlier analysis. TRBV6-2, TRBV6-3 and other indistinguishable V segments were excluded. In a later analysis, the majority of CMV-associated beta chains seemingly showed HLA restriction.

The material sequenced was PBMCs. This clonotype originated in a man aged 50 or older in good health and CMV-seronegative. This chain connects TRBV5-1 to TRBJ2-1; TRBD2 agrees at 10 bases. The CDR3 nucleotides are TGCGCCAGCAGCGGCGGACTAGCGGTTCCCAATGAGCAGTTCTTC. It encodes CASSGGLAVPNEQFF. Using reference TRBV5-1 and TRBJ2-1 for the parts outside the CDR3, the full variable domain is KAGVTQTPRYLIKTRGQQVTLSCSPISGHRSVSWYQQTPGQGLQFLFEYFSETQRNKGNFPGRFSGRQFSNSRSEMNVSTLELGDSALYLCASSGGLAVPNEQFFGPGTRLTVL.